The entry below gives a single T cell receptor (beta chain) sequence along with its context. The data were produced by immunoSEQ multiplex PCR, yet TCRdb's version contains in-frame clones alone and is incomplete. The sample shows 34,000 or so clones, roughly 90% of them seen only once. This sample was taken from a study of monozygotic twins with cystic fibrosis. CDR1 and CDR2 from the germline V gene are KGHSH and LQKENI. Germline trimming cut 4 bases from V and 6 bases from J; bases unmatched to any gene: 3. CDR3 length: 14 residues. V usage is TRBV18 and J usage is TRBJ1-4; 9 bases align to TRBD1. The clonotype originates from a girl aged 2-10 years with cystic fibrosis. Specimen: blood. The CDR3 sequence: CASSLGQGDEKLFF. CDR3 bases: TGTGCCAGCTCACTGGGACAGGGTGATGAAAAACTGTTTTTT.